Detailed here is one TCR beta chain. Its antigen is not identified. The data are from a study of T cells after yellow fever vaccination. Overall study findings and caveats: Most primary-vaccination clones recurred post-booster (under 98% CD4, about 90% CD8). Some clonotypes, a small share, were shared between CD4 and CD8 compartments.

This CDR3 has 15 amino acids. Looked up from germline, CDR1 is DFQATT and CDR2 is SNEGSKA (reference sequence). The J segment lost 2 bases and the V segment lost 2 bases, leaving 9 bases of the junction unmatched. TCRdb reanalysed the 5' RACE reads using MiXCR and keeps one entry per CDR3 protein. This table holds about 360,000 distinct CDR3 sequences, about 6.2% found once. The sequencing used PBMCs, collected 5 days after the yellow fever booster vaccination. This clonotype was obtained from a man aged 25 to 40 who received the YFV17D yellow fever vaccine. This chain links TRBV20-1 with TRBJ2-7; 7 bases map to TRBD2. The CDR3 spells CSARPYAGAAYEQYF. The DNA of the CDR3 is TGCAGTGCTAGACCCTATGCGGGAGCTGCCTACGAGCAGTACTTC.